This T cell receptor (beta chain) is from a study of blood T cell repertoires in COVID-19. Looking at the study overall: Both acute and convalescent COVID-19 samples were obtained from the United States, Italy and Spain. T cells, B-cell-depleted T cells, or PBMCs supplied cDNA or gDNA.

The cohort comprised adults aged 18 to 89 years residing in about two dozen US areas. The germline V gene has CDR1 LGHNA and CDR2 YNFKEQ. The V segment lost 1 base and the J segment 0 bases; nucleotides outside the gene matches: 0. The CDR3 contains 16 residues. Authors' processing steps: Estimation of nucleated cell counts relied on the amplification of reference gene primers. The protocol was immunoSEQ multiplex PCR, while the TCRdb copy is restricted to in-frame clones and leaves out a portion. V and J calls and clone size follow that table, whereas D and trimming were derived from the DNA. The table has under 300,000 clones, around 90% seen once.

This chain connects TRBV4-2 to TRBJ2-5; 12 positions match TRBD2. Sequencing was done on a sample of PBMCs or T cells enriched from blood (not recorded which). The TCR sequence derives from a woman in her twenties or thirties with acute COVID-19. CDR3 nucleotides: TGTGCCAGCAGCCAAGGACTAGCGGGGGACCAAGAGACCCAGTACTTC. The encoded protein is CASSQGLAGDQETQYF.